The sequence of this T cell receptor beta chain was determined in a study of blood T cells in healthy people across ages. This clonotype was seen a few times. Alongside a J-beta primer mix, a sample-barcoded 5' primer served in a second PCR lasting about 7 to 12 cycles. From the 5' RACE reads, TCRdb called clonotypes with MiXCR, one entry per CDR3 protein. The table records nearly 1 million distinct CDR3 sequences, 51% of them present only once. The CDR3 consists of 15 residues. CDR1 and CDR2 (germline): SGHDN, FVKESK. V lost 4 bases and J lost 5; bases outside the gene matches: 5. This TCR was sampled from a woman in her sixties or seventies in good health. The rearrangement uses TRBV14 and TRBJ2-5; 12 bases map to TRBD2. Material: blood. The CDR3 region is CASSPWTSGIETQYF. The CDR3 DNA is TGTGCCAGCAGCCCTTGGACTAGCGGGATTGAGACCCAGTACTTC. Complete variable domain (other parts from reference TRBV14 and TRBJ2-5): EAGVTQFPSHSVIEKGQTVTLRCDPISGHDNLYWYRRVMGKEIKFLLHFVKESKQDESGMPNNRFLAERTGGTYSTLKVQPAELEDSGVYFCASSPWTSGIETQYFGPGTRLLVL.